Below, 14 T cell receptor beta chains from the same sample are listed, as sequenced in a study of T cell repertoires in cytomegalovirus infection. Using its own MiXCR run on the reads, TCRdb lists one record per CDR3 protein. The sample includes hundreds of thousands of distinct CDR3 sequences, about 30% of them seen just once. The antigens these receptors bind are not known. Sequenced material: cultured CD8+ T cells from PBMCs, taken from culture after CMV antigen stimulation. These receptors were collected from a human donor in good health (CMV status not recorded). Some clones in this sample may be carry-over from other donors' samples.

This clonotype was observed a handful of times. V is TRBV7-9 and J is TRBJ2-5, with D possibly being TRBD2 (6 bases). With 5 bases removed from V and 4 bases from J, the gap between germline ends came to 14 bases. CDR3 length: 14 residues. Germline V CDR1 and CDR2: SEHNR, FQNEAQ (reference sequence). CDR3 sequence reads: CASSPEGRPETQYF. The CDR3 DNA is TGTGCCAGCAGCCCGGAGGGGAGGCCAGAGACCCAGTACTTC.

This clonotype was counted between two and nine times. The chain has TRBV5-5 and TRBJ2-7; D may be TRBD1 or TRBD2 (5 bases each). CDR3 length: 16 residues. The V and J ends lost 6 bases and 0 bases respectively, with 19 bases between them. CDR1 SGHKS and CDR2 YYEKEE come from the germline V gene (reference sequence). Here the CDR3 DNA reads TGTGCCAGCACTCCCCGAGGGGACGGAAGCTCCTACGAGCAGTACGTC. The encoded protein is CASTPRGDGSSYEQYV.

The CDR3 spells CASSHKGPQASYEQYF. The DNA for the CDR3 is TGTGCCAGCAGCCACAAGGGGCCCCAAGCGTCCTACGAGCAGTACTTC. This sequence joins TRBV5-4 and TRBJ2-7; D may be TRBD1 (5 bases). Germline V gene sequence: CDR1 SGHNT, CDR2 YYREEE (reference sequence). The CDR3 totals 16 residues. Trimming stripped 4 bases from V and 1 base from J, with 18 bases between.

This clonotype was counted only a few times. The chain links TRBV7-9 to TRBJ1-2; tentatively, D is TRBD1 (5 bases). The germline V gene encodes CDR1 SEHNR and CDR2 FQNEAQ (reference sequence). The V and J ends lost 4 bases and 4 bases respectively, with 13 bases between them. There are 14 residues in the CDR3. The CDR3 DNA reads as TGTGCCAGCAGCTCCTATGACAGCTCCTATGGCTACACCTTC. Translated: CASSSYDSSYGYTF.

This clonotype has a handful of counts. This chain joins TRBV6-6 and TRBJ2-7, with TRBD2 matching 7 bases. Germline V CDR1 and CDR2: MNHNY, SVGAGI (reference sequence). CDR3 length: 15 residues. V was clipped by 4 bases and J by 6 bases; unmatched bases: 12. The CDR3 nucleotides are TGTGCCAGCAGTTTTCCCGCTGGGGAGGGTGTCGAGCAGTACGTC. Translating gives CASSFPAGEGVEQYV.

This clonotype was observed a few times. The germline gene is not matched at one end of the junction; a read error may be the cause. The chain has TRBV7-8 and TRBJ2-2; the match to TRBD1 covers 8 bases. CDR3 length: 17 amino acids. Germline-derived CDR1 and CDR2 are SGHVS and FQNEAQ. CDR3 nucleotide sequence: TGTGCCAGCAGCGTAGCGGCAGGGGGCGCCCGGACCGGGGAGCTGTTTTTT. It specifies CASSVAAGGARTGELFF.

V is TRBV7-6 and J is TRBJ2-5; D not resolved. Trimming left V 5 bases short and J 5 bases short, with 15 bases between. The CDR3 contains 14 residues. The V gene's germline CDR1 is SGHVS and CDR2 FNYEAQ. CDR3 loop: CASSHTGPGETQYF. The CDR3 bases are TGTGCCAGCAGCCACACCGGGCCTGGGGAGACCCAGTACTTC.

This clonotype was seen a handful of times. The chain carries TRBV7-6 and TRBJ2-1; maybe TRBD1 (6 bases). CDR3 length: 17 residues. Between the trimmed V and J ends, which lost 5 bases and 2 bases, there was a span of 19 bases. CDR1 is SGHVS, CDR2 FNYEAQ, per germline. CDR3 sequence: CASSANSGHNAYNEQFF. The CDR3 DNA reads as TGTGCCAGCAGCGCAAACTCGGGACATAACGCCTACAATGAGCAGTTCTTC.

The V call is TRBV6-8, the J call TRBJ2-7, with 7 bases that match TRBD1. The trim removed 0 bases at V and 0 bases at J, leaving 5 bases unmatched. Germline V lookup: CDR1 MNHGY, CDR2 SAAAGT. This CDR3 comprises 16 residues. CDR3 sequence: CASSYSSTGSSYEQYV. In DNA, the CDR3 is TGTGCCAGCAGTTACTCCTCGACAGGGAGCTCCTACGAGCAGTACGTC.

The V and J genes are TRBV20-1 and TRBJ1-6; D gene uncertain. This CDR3 has 10 amino acids. Trimming pared 3 bases from V and 9 bases from J, leaving 3 bases between. Germline V lookup: CDR1 DFQATT, CDR2 SNEGSKA (reference sequence). CDR3 bases: TGCAGTGCTAGTGGTTCACCCCTCCACTTT. Protein: CSASGSPLHF.

In its sample, this clonotype was seen a few times. The rearrangement links TRBV29-1 to TRBJ2-2; D unresolved. The CDR3 covers 11 residues. CDR1 and CDR2 from the germline V gene are SQVTM and ANQGSEA. V was shortened by 5 bases and J by 5 bases, with 6 bases between the two germline ends. The CDR3 DNA follows: TGCAGCGTTTCAAGAACCGGGGAGCTGTTTTTT. Amino acid sequence: CSVSRTGELFF.

Concerning this clonotype: One base away lies a much larger clone, so this may be a sequencing read error. The gene calls are TRBV27 and TRBJ1-1, with D tentatively TRBD1 (5 bases). CDR1 and CDR2 (germline): MNHEY, SMNVEV (reference sequence). This CDR3 spans 11 amino acids. The CDR3 spells CACSAGAEAFF. The DNA of the CDR3 is TGTGCCTGCAGTGCCGGGGCGGAAGCTTTCTTT.

The rearrangement links TRBV7-9 to TRBJ2-5; D call uncertain. The CDR3 length is 13 residues. The V end was cut by 5 bases, the J end by 5 bases, with 12 bases between. The V gene's germline CDR1 is SEHNR and CDR2 FQNEAQ (reference sequence). This chain's CDR3 is CASSPSLRETQYF. The CDR3 DNA is TGTGCCAGCAGCCCGTCCCTCCGCGAGACCCAGTACTTC.

Here the CDR3 DNA reads TGTGCCAGCAGTGCCGAGGCGGTCAGAAGGGATACGCAGTATTTT. Its protein product is CASSAEAVRRDTQYF. V gene TRBV2 combines with J gene TRBJ2-3, with D hard to call. CDR1 and CDR2 (germline): SNHLY, FYNNEI. The CDR3 has 15 amino acids. The V and J ends lost 4 bases and 6 bases respectively, with 17 bases between them.